This T cell receptor (beta chain) derives from a study of T-cell reconstitution after alpha-beta-depleted transplantation in children. Study-wide points: Surviving recipient cells, namely T cells and thymic progenitors, were the source of high day-60 TCRbeta diversity in some patients.

This clonotype was picked up many times. Antigen: not known. The V end lost 3 bases, the J end lost 6 bases, and 23 bases lay between the germline ends. CDR3 size: 17 residues. Germline-derived CDR1 and CDR2 are SGHRS and YFSETQ. During its preparation, the TCRbeta library received unique molecular identifiers. A single record per CDR3 protein comes from TCRdb applying MiXCR to the PCR reads. The data show about 15,000 distinct CDR3 sequences, roughly 7.8% seen once. The source was PBMCs, mostly from graft donor cells, collected 60 days after TCRalphabeta/CD19-depleted stem cell transplant. The rearrangement joins TRBV5-1 to TRBJ2-3; D is ambiguous. This sequence was found in a boy younger than two who had a stem cell transplant for Wiskott-Aldrich syndrome, so the T cells may come from the graft donor. Here the CDR3 reads CASSYLLGFPLKDTQYF. The CDR3 bases are TGCGCCAGCAGCTACCTTTTGGGCTTTCCATTGAAGGATACGCAGTATTTT.